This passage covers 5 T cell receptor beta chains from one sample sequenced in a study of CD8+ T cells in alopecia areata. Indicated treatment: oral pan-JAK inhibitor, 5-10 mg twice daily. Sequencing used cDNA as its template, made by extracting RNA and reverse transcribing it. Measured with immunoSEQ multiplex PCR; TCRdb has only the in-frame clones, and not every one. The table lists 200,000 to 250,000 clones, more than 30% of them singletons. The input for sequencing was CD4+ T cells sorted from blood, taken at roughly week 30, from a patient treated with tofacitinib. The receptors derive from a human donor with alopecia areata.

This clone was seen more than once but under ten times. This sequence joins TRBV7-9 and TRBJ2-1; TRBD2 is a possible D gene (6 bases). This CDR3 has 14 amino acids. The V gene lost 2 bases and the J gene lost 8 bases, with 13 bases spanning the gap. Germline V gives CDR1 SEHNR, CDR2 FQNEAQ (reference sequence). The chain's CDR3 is CASSLLAGLDEQFF. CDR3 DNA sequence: TGTGCCAGCAGCTTATTGGCGGGGTTGGATGAGCAGTTCTTC.

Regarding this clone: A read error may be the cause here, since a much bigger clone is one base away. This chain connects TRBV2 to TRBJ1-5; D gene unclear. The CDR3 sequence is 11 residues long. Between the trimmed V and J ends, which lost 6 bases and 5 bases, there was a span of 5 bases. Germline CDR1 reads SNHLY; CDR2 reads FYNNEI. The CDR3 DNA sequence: TGTGCCAGCAGCTTAGATCAGCCCCAGCATTTT. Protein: CASSLDQPQHF.

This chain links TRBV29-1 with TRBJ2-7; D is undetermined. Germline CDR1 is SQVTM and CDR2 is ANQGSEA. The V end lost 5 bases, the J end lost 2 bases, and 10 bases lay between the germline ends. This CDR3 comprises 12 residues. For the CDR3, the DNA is TGCAGCGTTTTCACTTCACCCTACGAGCAGTACTTC. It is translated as CSVFTSPYEQYF.

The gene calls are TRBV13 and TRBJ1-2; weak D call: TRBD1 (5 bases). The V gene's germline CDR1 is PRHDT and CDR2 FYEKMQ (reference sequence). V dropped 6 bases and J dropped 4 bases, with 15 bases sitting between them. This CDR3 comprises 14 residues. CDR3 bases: TGTGCCAGCAGTAATAGGGGCCAACTCTATGGCTACACCTTC. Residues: CASSNRGQLYGYTF.

CDR3 residues: CASSKQGNTGELFF. CDR3 nucleotides: TGTGCCAGTAGCAAGCAGGGGAACACCGGGGAGCTGTTTTTT. The rearrangement joins TRBV19 to TRBJ2-2; weak D call: TRBD1 (5 bases). CDR3 length: 14 amino acids. V dropped 6 bases and J dropped 1 base, with 9 bases sitting between them. The germline V gene has CDR1 LNHDA and CDR2 SQIVND (reference sequence).